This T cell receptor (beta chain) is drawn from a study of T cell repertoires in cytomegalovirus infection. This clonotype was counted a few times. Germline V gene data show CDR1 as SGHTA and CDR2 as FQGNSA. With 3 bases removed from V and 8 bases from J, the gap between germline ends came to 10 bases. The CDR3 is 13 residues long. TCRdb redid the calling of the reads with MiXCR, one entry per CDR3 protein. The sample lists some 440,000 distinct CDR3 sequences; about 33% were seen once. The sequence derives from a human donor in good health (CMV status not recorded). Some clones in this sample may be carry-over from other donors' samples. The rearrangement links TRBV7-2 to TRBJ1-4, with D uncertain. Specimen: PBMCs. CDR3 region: CASSFLEWEKLFF. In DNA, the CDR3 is TGTGCCAGCAGCTTTCTTGAATGGGAAAAACTGTTTTTT.